Following are 23 T cell receptor beta chains from one sample sequenced in a study of response to subunit inactivated influenza vaccine. Each CDR3 protein is one row after TCRdb ran MiXCR on the RT-PCR reads. The sample lists about 190,000 distinct CDR3 sequences; 13% to 15% were seen once. The sample consisted of CD8+ T cells sorted from PBMCs, taken approximately 5 days after vaccination. These receptors all come from a man aged 45 to 65 who received an inactivated influenza vaccine.

V and J are TRBV5-1 and TRBJ2-5; 13 positions agree with TRBD2. This CDR3 spans 17 amino acids. V was pared by 2 bases and J by 0 bases, with 4 bases of the junction left unmatched. The germline CDR1 and CDR2 sequences are SGHRS and YFSETQ. CDR3 protein: CASSFTSGGEYQETQYF. The CDR3 DNA follows: TGCGCCAGCAGCTTCACTAGCGGGGGGGAGTACCAAGAGACCCAGTACTTC.

In its sample, this clonotype was seen many times. The rearrangement links TRBV12-3 or TRBV12-4 to TRBJ2-3; D uncertain. The CDR3 loop spans 13 amino acids. The V and J ends lost 8 bases and 4 bases respectively, with 13 bases between them. The CDR3 sequence: CASRRIGADTQYF. The CDR3 DNA sequence: TGTGCCAGCCGACGAATAGGCGCAGATACGCAGTATTTT.

This clonotype has just a few counts. V is TRBV29-1 and J is TRBJ2-7; D possibly corresponds to TRBD1 (6 bases). The V gene's germline CDR1 is SQVTM and CDR2 ANQGSEA. The V end was cut by 0 bases, the J end by 4 bases, with 16 bases between. There are 15 residues in the CDR3. CDR3 coding DNA: TGCAGCGTTGAAGACGGGACACGGAGGCAATACGAGCAGTACTTC. Translated, it gives CSVEDGTRRQYEQYF.

The table lists this clonotype with a few counts. The chain joins TRBV9 to TRBJ2-3; D is perhaps TRBD2 (5 bases). The CDR3 is 15 residues long. Deletions cut 1 base from V and 5 bases from J, with 14 bases between. Germline CDR1 SGDLS, CDR2 YYNGEE. CDR3 in amino acids: CASSVQASRIDTQYF. Written as DNA, the CDR3 is TGTGCCAGCAGCGTACAAGCTAGCCGGATAGATACGCAGTATTTT.

This chain connects TRBV15 to TRBJ2-1; D is perhaps TRBD1 (6 bases). Germline CDR1 LNHNV, CDR2 YYDKDF (reference sequence). The CDR3 extends over 16 amino acids. V was shortened by 2 bases and J by 5 bases, with 16 bases between the two germline ends. CDR3 coding DNA: TGTGCCACCAGCAGACCCTGGACAGAGGGGGACAATGAGCAGTTCTTC. It codes for CATSRPWTEGDNEQFF.

The sample holds a few counts of this clonotype. This chain joins TRBV27 and TRBJ2-2; D might be TRBD1 (6 bases). Germline CDR1 MNHEY, CDR2 SMNVEV (reference sequence). The CDR3 runs to 18 residues. Trimming removed 0 bases from V and 1 base from J, with 15 bases in between. The CDR3 sequence is CASSLSPLGGQNTGELFF. CDR3 coding DNA: TGTGCCAGCAGTTTATCTCCCCTAGGGGGACAGAACACCGGGGAGCTGTTTTTT.

This clonotype was found many times. One end of the junction fails to match germline, which may point to a read error. This chain connects TRBV7-8 to TRBJ2-1; 7 positions agree with TRBD2. Per germline, CDR1 SGHVS and CDR2 FQNEAQ. The CDR3 has 16 residues. CDR3 coding DNA: TGTGCCAGCACCTTAGGCGGGGGACCGTCCTACAATGAGCAGTTCTTC. Translating gives CASTLGGGPSYNEQFF.

The chain employs TRBV4-3 and TRBJ2-2; no clear D gene. The CDR3 has 14 amino acids. The germline CDR1 and CDR2 sequences are LGHNA and YSLEER. V gave up 4 bases and J gave up 5 bases, with 11 bases separating them. CDR3 nucleotides: TGCGCCAGCAGCCTCCGACAATTGACCGGGGAGCTGTTTTTT. Its translation is CASSLRQLTGELFF.

The chain recombines TRBV20-1 with TRBJ2-1, with 8 positions matching TRBD2. This CDR3 spans 14 amino acids. V lost 2 bases and J lost 4; bases outside the gene matches: 4. The V gene's germline CDR1 is DFQATT and CDR2 SNEGSKA (reference sequence). The CDR3 loop is CSARFSGVYNEQFF. CDR3 bases: TGCAGTGCTAGATTTAGCGGGGTTTACAATGAGCAGTTCTTC.

CDR3 in DNA: TGTGCCAGCAGTGCCACCCGCGGGAGTCCCTATGAGCAGTTCTTC. It encodes CASSATRGSPYEQFF. V usage is TRBV6-1 and J usage is TRBJ2-1, with 7 bases identical to TRBD2. The trim removed 4 bases at V and 8 bases at J, leaving 11 bases unmatched. Germline CDR1 and CDR2: MNHNS and SASEGT. This CDR3 region has 15 residues.

This sequence joins TRBV7-8 and TRBJ1-1; D gene ambiguous. The CDR3 length is 15 residues. Looked up from germline, CDR1 is SGHVS and CDR2 is FQNEAQ. Trimming left V 0 bases short and J 2 bases short, with 10 bases between. The CDR3 here is CASSLAGGPNTEAFF. For the CDR3, the DNA is TGTGCCAGCAGCTTAGCCGGAGGGCCAAACACTGAAGCTTTCTTT.

This clonotype has a handful of counts. V and J are TRBV2 and TRBJ2-7; D assignment may be TRBD1 or TRBD2 (5 bases each). Trimming pared 1 base from V and 7 bases from J, leaving 14 bases between. This CDR3 has 14 residues. CDR1 SNHLY and CDR2 FYNNEI come from the germline V gene. The CDR3 loop reads CASSEGRGVREQYF. The CDR3 DNA reads TGTGCCAGCAGTGAAGGTAGAGGGGTTAGGGAGCAGTACTTC.

V and J are TRBV14 and TRBJ2-7, with 9 bases lining up with TRBD1. The CDR3 sequence is 14 residues long. Trimming removed 3 bases from V and 4 bases from J; junction bases left unmatched: 4. CDR1 is SGHDN, CDR2 FVKESK, per germline. CDR3 sequence: CASSQEGQGYEQYF. CDR3 in DNA: TGTGCCAGCAGCCAGGAAGGACAGGGGTACGAGCAGTACTTC.

V gene TRBV11-2 combines with J gene TRBJ2-7; D ambiguous. Germline assignment: CDR1 SGHAT and CDR2 FQNNGV. The V gene lost 3 bases and the J gene lost 2 bases, with 8 bases spanning the gap. This CDR3 contains 13 residues. The CDR3 region is CASSFSQTYEQYF. As DNA, the CDR3 is TGTGCCAGCAGCTTTAGCCAGACCTACGAGCAGTACTTC.

The chain recombines TRBV6-5 with TRBJ1-5, with a possible D match to TRBD1 (5 bases). Germline assignment: CDR1 MNHEY and CDR2 SVGAGI. Trimming removed 0 bases at V and 4 bases at J, with 7 bases between. The CDR3 runs 14 residues. CDR3 sequence: CASSYSRGNQPQHF. CDR3 bases: TGTGCCAGCAGTTACTCCCGGGGGAATCAGCCCCAGCATTTT.

V gene TRBV11-2 combines with J gene TRBJ2-1; D not resolved. This CDR3 is built from 18 residues. Trimming left V 4 bases short and J 0 bases short, with 19 bases between. The germline V gene has CDR1 SGHAT and CDR2 FQNNGV. CDR3 amino acids: CASSSRFWRSDSYNEQFF. The CDR3 nucleotides read TGTGCCAGCAGCTCCCGGTTTTGGCGTTCTGACTCCTACAATGAGCAGTTCTTC.

This clonotype was picked up a small number of times. The chain couples TRBV30 to TRBJ2-7, with 8 bases fitting TRBD1. CDR1 and CDR2 from the germline V gene are GTSNPN and SVGIG (reference sequence). The trim removed 1 base at V and 5 bases at J, leaving 7 bases unmatched. The CDR3 has 14 residues. CDR3 coding DNA: TGTGCCTGGAGTGCGGGCAGGGGGCAGAACGAGCAGTACTTC. It specifies CAWSAGRGQNEQYF.

This clonotype was observed a few times. The chain couples TRBV6-2 or TRBV6-3 to TRBJ2-5; perhaps TRBD2 as D (5 bases). The ends were cut back, 10 bases at V and 2 bases at J, with 17 bases in the middle. This CDR3 has 14 amino acids. Germline V gives CDR1 MNHEY, CDR2 SVGEGT. The CDR3 DNA follows: TGTGCCATCTCTCGGCGGGCAGAACAAGAGACCCAGTACTTC. Residues: CAISRRAEQETQYF.

V is TRBV5-1 and J is TRBJ1-5; possible D gene TRBD1, 6 bases. Germline loops: CDR1 SGHRS, CDR2 YFSETQ. The CDR3 is 15 amino acids. Trimming pared 0 bases from V and 7 bases from J, leaving 14 bases between. The CDR3 loop is CASSLAPSGVQPQHF. CDR3 DNA sequence: TGCGCCAGCAGCTTGGCTCCGTCAGGGGTCCAGCCCCAGCATTTT. The entire variable domain, with the rest obtained from reference TRBV5-1 and TRBJ1-5, is as follows: KAGVTQTPRYLIKTRGQQVTLSCSPISGHRSVSWYQQTPGQGLQFLFEYFSETQRNKGNFPGRFSGRQFSNSRSEMNVSTLELGDSALYLCASSLAPSGVQPQHFGDGTRLSIL.

This clonotype was detected only a few times. The gene calls are TRBV4-1 and TRBJ2-7; 7 positions agree with TRBD1. With V trimmed by 1 base and J by 3 bases, 6 bases remained unmatched. CDR3 length equals 15 residues. Looked up from germline, CDR1 is MGHRA and CDR2 is YSYEKL. In DNA, the CDR3 is TGCGCCAGCAGCCAAGGTCGACAGGGTGTCTACGAGCAGTACTTC. Its protein product is CASSQGRQGVYEQYF.

In this sample, this clonotype turned up a few times. J is TRBJ2-7 and V is TRBV4-1; D is possibly TRBD1 or TRBD2 (5 bases each). CDR1 and CDR2 (germline): MGHRA, YSYEKL. The V gene lost 2 bases and the J gene lost 0 bases, with 17 bases spanning the gap. This CDR3 has 17 residues. The CDR3 sequence: CASSQTPGATSSYEQYF. CDR3 DNA: TGCGCCAGCAGCCAAACGCCCGGGGCCACGAGCTCCTACGAGCAGTACTTC.

This clonotype was seen more than once but under ten times. The chain has TRBV28 and TRBJ1-3; D is unresolved. The V end was cut by 2 bases, the J end by 0 bases, with 8 bases between. The CDR3 runs 15 residues. The germline V gene has CDR1 MDHEN and CDR2 SYDVKM. CDR3 DNA sequence: TGTGCCAGCAGTTTAGTTGGAAGCTCTGGAAACACCATATATTTT. It is translated as CASSLVGSSGNTIYF.

V usage is TRBV7-8 and J usage is TRBJ2-7, with D possibly being TRBD2 (5 bases). The CDR3 is 13 residues long. V was clipped by 5 bases and J by 4 bases, with 12 bases between them. CDR1 SGHVS and CDR2 FQNEAQ come from the germline V gene. In DNA form, the CDR3 reads TGTGCCAGCAGCCCACACCCGGGGTACGAGCAGTACTTC. As protein: CASSPHPGYEQYF.